This entry features one T cell receptor beta chain sequence. Its specificity is not known. Profiled with immunoSEQ multiplex PCR; TCRdb holds only in-frame clones, not every one. The top ten hold about 2.7% of the sample, which has around 220,000 clones, approximately 86% seen once. The length of the CDR3 is 14 residues. V gave up 1 base and J gave up 5 bases; unmatched junction bases: 4. CDR1 and CDR2 (germline): LNHDA, SQIVND (reference sequence). This sample was taken from a study of cytomegalovirus exposure and HLA in healthy donors. Study outcomes and limitations: High sensitivity and specificity were reportedly achieved when the classifier diagnosed cytomegalovirus status.

The sample consisted of PBMCs. The chain employs TRBV19 and TRBJ1-1, with 7 bases matching TRBD1. The sequence derives from a woman aged 18-29 years in good health and CMV-seronegative. The CDR3 spells CASSIGRGWTEAFF. CDR3 in DNA: TGTGCCAGTAGTATAGGCAGGGGGTGGACTGAAGCTTTCTTT.